A single T cell receptor (beta chain) is shown here with its context. Its cognate antigen is unknown. Antigen-specific CD4+ T cell clonotypes were called by their expansion after viral peptide-pool culture in ViraFEST. After more than 8 days in culture, the CD4+ T cells were isolated. Absence of prior SARS-CoV-2 infection characterized the vaccine recipients, who showed negative nucleocapsid antibodies. Each well held about 2 million PBMC cultured with around 10 ug/ml peptides and roughly 11 IU/ml IL-2. Sequencing used immunoSEQ multiplex PCR; TCRdb keeps in-frame clones, though not all of them. The sample includes tens of thousands of clones, around 68% seen only once; the top ten take roughly 11%. The sample comes from a study of vaccination effects on CD4 cells after COVID-19. Study-level findings and limits: Substantial clonal contraction characterized both infection- and vaccine-induced clones late after vaccination. The study had few convalescent patients and no early post-infection timepoints.

The receptor was isolated from a human donor who received a COVID-19 vaccine. Sequenced material: CD4+ T cells from PBMCs cultured with HCoV-NL63 spike peptides, taken before COVID-19 vaccination.

CDR3 region: CASSYDPLGTGELFF. CDR3 DNA: TGTGCCAGCAGTTATGACCCACTGGGGACCGGGGAGCTGTTTTTT. The V and J genes are TRBV6-5 and TRBJ2-2; D unclear. CDR1 and CDR2 (germline): MNHEY, SVGAGI. The CDR3 length is 15 residues. Deletions cut 3 bases from V and 5 bases from J, with 13 bases between.